These T cell receptor beta chains were read from a single sample in a study of shared T cell receptors in the human thymus. The assay was immunoSEQ multiplex PCR, and TCRdb's table has in-frame clones only and misses some. The sample records about 500,000 clones, 78% being singletons. The same sample was also used in a study of human thymus T cells.

The sequencing sample was made of thymocytes. These receptors originate from a boy younger than two with a congenital heart defect. Each CDR3 is given with its conserved first and last residue. D genes are given only for firm matches. Size is stated for part of the rows, as once, few or many counts, or as a class when the clone is expanded.

18	-	-	TRBV2	TRBJ2-7	TGTGCCAGCAGTGAAGCCCCAGAGGACAGCCCGGTCTGTCACGAGCAGTACTTC	CASSEAPEDSPVCHEQYF
16	-	TRBD2	TRBV5-6	TRBJ2-7	TGTGCCAGCAGCTTGGGGGCCCGGGAGGGGTCCTACGAGCAGTACTTC	CASSLGAREGSYEQYF
12	-	TRBD1	TRBV10-1	TRBJ2-7	TGCGCCAGCAGGCGAACAGGGGTCGAGCAGTACTTC	CASRRTGVEQYF
14	-	TRBD1	TRBV7-9	TRBJ1-2	TGTGCCAGCAGCCATTTGACAGGGCGGGATGGCTACACCTTC	CASSHLTGRDGYTF
13	-	-	TRBV6-1	TRBJ2-7	TGTGCCAGCAGTGAACGGGGGGCGGGCGAGCAGTACTTC	CASSERGAGEQYF
15	-	-	TRBV6-4	TRBJ2-1	TGTGCCAGCAGTGAGTCGGGAGAATCCTACAATGAGCAGTTCTTC	CASSESGESYNEQFF
14	-	TRBD1	TRBV5-6	TRBJ2-7	TGTGCCAGCAGTTTAGACAGGGGTACCTACGAGCAGTACTTC	CASSLDRGTYEQYF
17	-	TRBD2	TRBV18	TRBJ2-1	TGTGCCAGCTCACCTGGGACTAGCGGGAGGCTCGGCAATGAGCAGTTCTTC	CASSPGTSGRLGNEQFF
16	-	-	TRBV19	TRBJ1-5	TGTGCCAGTGGATCCCGGGACTCGAAGGGCAATCAGCCCCAGCATTTT	CASGSRDSKGNQPQHF
18	-	-	TRBV4-1	TRBJ2-1	TGCGCCAGCAGCCAACGGCGTGTCGCGGGAAACTCCTACAATGAGCAGTTCTTC	CASSQRRVAGNSYNEQFF
24	few	TRBD2	TRBV7-1	TRBJ2-7	TGTGCCAGCAGCTCCCCGGCCCCCGGACCTGAGGGACAAGACAGCGGGAGGGGTTTGCACGAGCAGTACTTC	CASSSPAPGPEGQDSGRGLHEQYF
20	once	-	TRBV2	TRBJ2-5	TGTGCCAGCAGTGAATCGGACGGGGAGAAAAGTCCCCACAGCAGAGAGACCCAGTACTTC	CASSESDGEKSPHSRETQYF
13	few	TRBD1	TRBV4-1	TRBJ1-4	TGCGCCAGCAGCCACCGACAGGGGCGGGAACTGTTTTTT	CASSHRQGRELFF
15	-	TRBD2	TRBV25-1	TRBJ2-3	TGTGCCAGCAGTCTTAGCGGGCTATCCACAGATACGCAGTATTTT	CASSLSGLSTDTQYF
16	-	TRBD2	TRBV6-4	TRBJ2-2	TGTGCCAGCAGTGACTCTGCGGGAGGGCGAACCGGGGAGCTGTTTTTT	CASSDSAGGRTGELFF
14	-	TRBD1	TRBV19	TRBJ1-5	TGTGCCAGTAGTATCGACAGGGAGAGTCAGCCCCAGCATTTT	CASSIDRESQPQHF
15	-	TRBD1	TRBV5-1	TRBJ1-2	TGCGCCAGCAGCCGAGGGACAGGGATTCGGCGTGGCTACACCTTC	CASSRGTGIRRGYTF
16	-	TRBD1	TRBV5-8	TRBJ1-2	TGTGCCAGCAGCCTGGGGGGGGGACAGGGGAGCTATGGCTACACCTTC	CASSLGGGQGSYGYTF
15	once	TRBD1	TRBV2	TRBJ2-1	TGTGCCAGCAGTAACCGGGACAGGGAATACAATGAGCAGTTCTTC	CASSNRDREYNEQFF
15	-	-	TRBV14	TRBJ2-1	TGTGCCAGCAGCCGGTTGGAACAGAGTTACAATGAGCAGTTCTTC	CASSRLEQSYNEQFF
15	-	-	TRBV30	TRBJ2-7	TGTGCCTGGACCCTCCAAAGGAGGATAGGAGGCGAGCAGTACTTC	CAWTLQRRIGGEQYF
18	-	-	TRBV9	TRBJ2-1	TGTGCCAGCAGCGTCCTCCCGTACTATGCGGCCGTGGACAATGAGCAGTTCTTC	CASSVLPYYAAVDNEQFF
16	few	TRBD2	TRBV30	TRBJ2-1	TGTGCCTGGAGTGAACGACTAGCGGGGCGGGGCGATGAGCAGTTCTTC	CAWSERLAGRGDEQFF
13	-	-	TRBV28	TRBJ1-1	TGTGCCAGCATCCATTGGGCGAACACTGAAGCTTTCTTT	CASIHWANTEAFF
16	once	-	TRBV19	TRBJ1-1	TGTGCCAGTAGTATTCGGGGGGTAAGTGGGAACACTGAAGCTTTCTTT	CASSIRGVSGNTEAFF
11	-	-	TRBV9	TRBJ2-7	TGTGCCAGCAGCGGTACTTACGAGCAGTACTTC	CASSGTYEQYF
16	-	-	TRBV4-2	TRBJ1-2	TGTGCCAGCAGCCAACCCAAAAGGGGAATGGACTATGGCTACACCTTC	CASSQPKRGMDYGYTF
15	-	-	TRBV4-3	TRBJ2-7	TGCGCCAGCAGCCAAGATATGGAGGGTCGGTACGAGCAGTACTTC	CASSQDMEGRYEQYF
14	-	TRBD2	TRBV5-1	TRBJ2-5	TGCGCCAGCGGCCTTAGCGGGATTGGAGAGACCCAGTACTTC	CASGLSGIGETQYF
15	-	TRBD1	TRBV11-3	TRBJ2-1	TGTGCCAGCAGCCTGCCGGGACAGGGGTCCAATGAGCAGTTCTTC	CASSLPGQGSNEQFF
16	once	-	TRBV19	TRBJ2-1	TGTGCCAGTAGTCATTCGACAGAGAGCTCCTACAATGAGCAGTTCTTC	CASSHSTESSYNEQFF
15	-	TRBD2	TRBV11-2	TRBJ2-7	TGTGCCAGCAGCCCGAGCGGGAGTGCCTCCTACGAGCAGTACTTC	CASSPSGSASYEQYF
18	-	-	TRBV7-8	TRBJ1-3	TGTGCCAGCAGCCCCGGGGGGCCCAGGGCTAGGTCTGGAAACACCATATATTTT	CASSPGGPRARSGNTIYF
15	-	TRBD2	TRBV6-5	TRBJ2-5	TGTGCCAGCAGTTACGGGCTAGCGGGACAAGAGACCCAGTACTTC	CASSYGLAGQETQYF
14	-	TRBD1	TRBV15	TRBJ2-5	TGTGCCACCAGCACTACCGACAGGGGCGAGACCCAGTACTTC	CATSTTDRGETQYF
16	-	TRBD2	TRBV11-2	TRBJ2-2	TGTGCCAGCAGCTTAAGGATGACTAGCCTTCACGGGGAGCTGTTTTTT	CASSLRMTSLHGELFF
15	-	TRBD2	TRBV7-2	TRBJ2-7	TGTGCCAGCAGCCGGGGTAGCGGGATATTCGGCGAGCAGTACTTC	CASSRGSGIFGEQYF
13	-	-	TRBV29-1	TRBJ2-1	TGCAGCGTTGTTGAGGTAGCCGCCAATGAGCAGTTCTTC	CSVVEVAANEQFF
14	-	TRBD1	TRBV27	TRBJ2-7	TGTGCCAGCAGTTTCGAGGGGGCTTCCTACGAGCAGTACTTC	CASSFEGASYEQYF
16	-	TRBD2	TRBV9	TRBJ2-7	TGTGCCAGCAGCGTAGTAGCGGGAGGCTTTAGTCTGGAGCAGTACTTC	CASSVVAGGFSLEQYF
12	-	-	TRBV5-1	TRBJ2-7	TGCGCCAGCAGCACAAGCTCCTACGAGCAGTACTTC	CASSTSSYEQYF
15	-	TRBD2	TRBV25-1	TRBJ2-7	TGTGCCAGCAGTGCTACTAGCGGGAGTTGGTACGAGCAGTACTTC	CASSATSGSWYEQYF